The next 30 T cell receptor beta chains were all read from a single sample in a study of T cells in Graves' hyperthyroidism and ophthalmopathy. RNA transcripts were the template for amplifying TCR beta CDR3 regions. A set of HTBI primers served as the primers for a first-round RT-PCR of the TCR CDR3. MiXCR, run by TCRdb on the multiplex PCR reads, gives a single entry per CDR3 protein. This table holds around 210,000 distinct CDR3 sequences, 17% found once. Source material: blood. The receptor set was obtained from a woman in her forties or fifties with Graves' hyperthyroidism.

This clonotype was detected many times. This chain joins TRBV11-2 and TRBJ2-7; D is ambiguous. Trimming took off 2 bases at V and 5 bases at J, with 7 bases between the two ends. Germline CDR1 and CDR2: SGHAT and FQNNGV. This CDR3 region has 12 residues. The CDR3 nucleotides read TGTGCCAGCAGCTTAAGCTGGAACGAGCAGTACTTC. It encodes CASSLSWNEQYF.

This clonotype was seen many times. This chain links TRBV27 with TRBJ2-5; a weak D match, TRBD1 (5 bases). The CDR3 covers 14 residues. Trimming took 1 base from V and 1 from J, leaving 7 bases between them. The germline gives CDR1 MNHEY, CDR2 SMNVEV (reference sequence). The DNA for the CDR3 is TGTGCCAGCAGTTTATGGGGCAGCCAAGAGACCCAGTACTTC. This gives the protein CASSLWGSQETQYF.

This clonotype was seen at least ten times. CDR3 in amino acids: CASSESRDYGYTF. As DNA, the CDR3 is TGTGCCAGCAGTGAATCTAGGGACTATGGCTACACCTTC. The V gene is TRBV2, the J gene TRBJ1-2; D unresolved. The CDR3 contains 13 residues. The V end was cut by 2 bases, the J end by 3 bases, with 7 bases between. Germline V gene lookup returns CDR1 SNHLY and CDR2 FYNNEI.

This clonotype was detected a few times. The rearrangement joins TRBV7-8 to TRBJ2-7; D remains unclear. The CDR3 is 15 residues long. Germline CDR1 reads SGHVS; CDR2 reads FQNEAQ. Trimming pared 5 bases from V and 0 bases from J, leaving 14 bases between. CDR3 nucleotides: TGTGCCAGCAGCGCTACCGAGATCACCTCCTACGAGCAGTACTTC. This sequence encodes CASSATEITSYEQYF. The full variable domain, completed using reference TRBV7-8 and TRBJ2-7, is GAGVSQSPRYKVAKRGQDVALRCDPISGHVSLFWYQQALGQGPEFLTYFQNEAQLDKSGLPSDRFFAERPEGSVSTLKIQRTQQEDSAVYLCASSATEITSYEQYFGPGTRLTVT.

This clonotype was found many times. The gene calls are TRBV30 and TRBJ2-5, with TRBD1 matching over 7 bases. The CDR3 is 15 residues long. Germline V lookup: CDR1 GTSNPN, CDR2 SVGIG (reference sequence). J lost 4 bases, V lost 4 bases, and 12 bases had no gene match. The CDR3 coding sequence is TGTGCCTGGAAACAAGGGGGCGCCGGTGGAGAGACCCAGTACTTC. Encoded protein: CAWKQGGAGGETQYF.

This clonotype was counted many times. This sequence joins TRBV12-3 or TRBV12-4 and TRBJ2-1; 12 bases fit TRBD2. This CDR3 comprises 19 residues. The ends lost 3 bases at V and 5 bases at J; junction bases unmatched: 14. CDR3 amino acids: CASSLGPGTSGRRDNEQFF. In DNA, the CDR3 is TGTGCCAGCAGTTTGGGCCCAGGGACTAGCGGGCGACGGGACAATGAGCAGTTCTTC.

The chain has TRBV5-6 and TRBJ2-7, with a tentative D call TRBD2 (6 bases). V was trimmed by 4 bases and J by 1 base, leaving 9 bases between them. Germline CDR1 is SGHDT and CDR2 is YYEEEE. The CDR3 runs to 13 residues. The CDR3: CASSQDYSYEQYF. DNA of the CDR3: TGTGCCAGCAGCCAGGACTATTCCTACGAGCAGTACTTC.

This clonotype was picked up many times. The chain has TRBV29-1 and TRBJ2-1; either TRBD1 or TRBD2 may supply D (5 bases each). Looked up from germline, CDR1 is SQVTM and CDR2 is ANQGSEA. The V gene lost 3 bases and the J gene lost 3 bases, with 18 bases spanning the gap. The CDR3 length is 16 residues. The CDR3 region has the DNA TGCAGCGTTGATATGGGTCGGAGTGGGGGCTACAATGAGCAGTTCTTC. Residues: CSVDMGRSGGYNEQFF.

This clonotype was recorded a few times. The CDR3 spells CASSLGQEINIQYF. The CDR3 DNA sequence: TGTGCCAGCAGTTTAGGACAGGAGATAAACATTCAGTACTTC. The chain recombines TRBV27 with TRBJ2-4, with 7 bases aligning to TRBD1. The V and J ends lost 2 bases and 6 bases, in that order; junction bases with no gene match: 4. Germline V lookup: CDR1 MNHEY, CDR2 SMNVEV (reference sequence). The CDR3 consists of 14 residues.

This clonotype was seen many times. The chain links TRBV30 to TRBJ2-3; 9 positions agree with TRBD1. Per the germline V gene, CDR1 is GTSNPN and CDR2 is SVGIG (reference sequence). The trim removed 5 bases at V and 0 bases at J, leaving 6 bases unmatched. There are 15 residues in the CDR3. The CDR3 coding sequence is TGTGCCTGGGGACAGGGGCTCACTAGCACAGATACGCAGTATTTT. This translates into CAWGQGLTSTDTQYF.

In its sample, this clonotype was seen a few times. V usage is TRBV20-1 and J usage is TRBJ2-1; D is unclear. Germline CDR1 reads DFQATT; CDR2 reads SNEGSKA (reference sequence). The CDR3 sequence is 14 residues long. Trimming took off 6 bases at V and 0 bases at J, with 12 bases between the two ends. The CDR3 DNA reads TGCAGTGCAGAGACCCCGAGCTCCTACAATGAGCAGTTCTTC. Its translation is CSAETPSSYNEQFF.

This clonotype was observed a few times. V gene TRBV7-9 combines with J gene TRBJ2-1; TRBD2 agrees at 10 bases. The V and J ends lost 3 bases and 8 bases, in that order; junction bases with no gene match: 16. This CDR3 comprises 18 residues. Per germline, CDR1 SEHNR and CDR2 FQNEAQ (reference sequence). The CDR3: CASSFSLGLAVGGDEQFF. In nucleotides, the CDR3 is TGTGCCAGCAGCTTCTCCCTCGGACTAGCGGTGGGCGGGGATGAGCAGTTCTTC.

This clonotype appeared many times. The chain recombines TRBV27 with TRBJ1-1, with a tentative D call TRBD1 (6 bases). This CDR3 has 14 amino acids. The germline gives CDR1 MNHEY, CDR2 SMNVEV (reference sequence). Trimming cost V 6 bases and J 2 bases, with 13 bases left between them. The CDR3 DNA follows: TGTGCCAGCAGCCTTAAGACAGGCAACACTGAAGCTTTCTTT. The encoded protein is CASSLKTGNTEAFF.

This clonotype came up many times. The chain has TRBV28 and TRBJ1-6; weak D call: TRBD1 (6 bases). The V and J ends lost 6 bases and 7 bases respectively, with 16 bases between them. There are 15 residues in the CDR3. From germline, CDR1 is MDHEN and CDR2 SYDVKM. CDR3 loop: CASSNGYRVNSPLHF. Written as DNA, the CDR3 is TGTGCCAGCAGCAACGGGTACAGGGTAAATTCACCCCTCCACTTT.

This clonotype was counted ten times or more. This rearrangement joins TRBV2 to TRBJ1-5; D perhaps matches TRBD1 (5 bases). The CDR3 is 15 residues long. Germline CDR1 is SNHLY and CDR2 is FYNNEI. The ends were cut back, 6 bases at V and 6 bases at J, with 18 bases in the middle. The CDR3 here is CASRATVGGSQPQHF. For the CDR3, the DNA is TGTGCCAGCAGGGCCACAGTGGGGGGTAGTCAGCCCCAGCATTTT.

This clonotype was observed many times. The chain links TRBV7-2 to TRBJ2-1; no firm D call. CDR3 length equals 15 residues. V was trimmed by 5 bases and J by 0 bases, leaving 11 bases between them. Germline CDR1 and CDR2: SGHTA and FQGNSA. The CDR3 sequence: CASSAVSSSYNEQFF. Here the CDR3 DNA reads TGTGCCAGCAGCGCGGTAAGCAGCTCCTACAATGAGCAGTTCTTC. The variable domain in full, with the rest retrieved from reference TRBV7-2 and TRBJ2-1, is GAGVSQSPSNKVTEKGKDVELRCDPISGHTALYWYRQSLGQGLEFLIYFQGNSAPDKSGLPSDRFSAERTGGSVSTLTIQRTQQEDSAVYLCASSAVSSSYNEQFFGPGTRLTVL.

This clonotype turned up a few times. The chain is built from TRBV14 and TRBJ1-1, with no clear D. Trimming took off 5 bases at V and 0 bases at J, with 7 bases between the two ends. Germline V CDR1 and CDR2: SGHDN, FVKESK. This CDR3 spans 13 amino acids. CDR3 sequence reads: CASSFRLNTEAFF. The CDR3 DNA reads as TGTGCCAGCAGCTTTCGGTTGAACACTGAAGCTTTCTTT.

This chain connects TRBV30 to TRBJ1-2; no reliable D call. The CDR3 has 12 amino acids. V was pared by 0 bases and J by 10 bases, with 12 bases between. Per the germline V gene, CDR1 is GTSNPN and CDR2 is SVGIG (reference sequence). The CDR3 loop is CAWSVIGNDYTF. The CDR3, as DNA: TGTGCCTGGAGTGTAATAGGGAACGACTACACCTTC.

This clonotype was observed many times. The CDR3 DNA reads as TGTGCCAGCAGGGAGGGAGCTGAAGCTTTCTTT. Amino acid sequence: CASREGAEAFF. The V gene is TRBV6-2 or TRBV6-3, the J gene TRBJ1-1; D not certain. Trimming removed 6 bases at V and 6 bases at J, with 8 bases between. This CDR3 is built from 11 residues. In germline, CDR1 is MNHEY, CDR2 SVGEGT.

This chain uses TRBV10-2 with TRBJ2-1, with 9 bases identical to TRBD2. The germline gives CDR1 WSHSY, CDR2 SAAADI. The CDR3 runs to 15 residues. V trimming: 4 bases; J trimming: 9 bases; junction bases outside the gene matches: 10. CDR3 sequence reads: CASSGWREGQGEQFF. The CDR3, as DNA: TGCGCCAGCAGTGGCTGGCGGGAGGGCCAAGGTGAGCAGTTCTTC.

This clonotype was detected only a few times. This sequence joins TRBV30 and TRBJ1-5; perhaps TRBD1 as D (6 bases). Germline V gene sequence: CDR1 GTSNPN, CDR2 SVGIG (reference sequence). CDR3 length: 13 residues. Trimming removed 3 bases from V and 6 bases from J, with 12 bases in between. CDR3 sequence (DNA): TGTGCCTGGAGCGAACAGGGAGGTCAGCCCCAGCATTTT. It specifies CAWSEQGGQPQHF.

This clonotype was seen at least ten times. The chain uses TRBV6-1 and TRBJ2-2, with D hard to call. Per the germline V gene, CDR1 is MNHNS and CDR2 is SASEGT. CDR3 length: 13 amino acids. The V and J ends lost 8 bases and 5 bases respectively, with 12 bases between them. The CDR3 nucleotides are TGTGCCAGCCAAAGCGACGGTACCGGGGAGCTGTTTTTT. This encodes CASQSDGTGELFF.

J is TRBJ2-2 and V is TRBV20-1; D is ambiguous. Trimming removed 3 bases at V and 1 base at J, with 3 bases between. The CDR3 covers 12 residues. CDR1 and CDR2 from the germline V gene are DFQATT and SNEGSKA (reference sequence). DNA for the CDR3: TGCAGTGCTAGCCGGAACACCGGGGAGCTGTTTTTT. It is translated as CSASRNTGELFF.

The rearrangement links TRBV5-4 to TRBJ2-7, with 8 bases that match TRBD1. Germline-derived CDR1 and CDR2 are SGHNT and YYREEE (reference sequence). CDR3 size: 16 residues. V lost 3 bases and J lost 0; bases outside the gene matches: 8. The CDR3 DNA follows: TGTGCCAGCAGCTCAGGGGGCGGGACCAGCTCCTACGAGCAGTACTTC. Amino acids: CASSSGGGTSSYEQYF.

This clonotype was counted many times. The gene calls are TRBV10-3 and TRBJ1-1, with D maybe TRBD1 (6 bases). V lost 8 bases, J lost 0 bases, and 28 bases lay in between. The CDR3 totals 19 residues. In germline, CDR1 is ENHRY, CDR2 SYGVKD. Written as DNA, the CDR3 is TGTGCCATCCGTTACCGCGGTGAAATACAGGGAAGTATGAACACTGAAGCTTTCTTT. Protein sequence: CAIRYRGEIQGSMNTEAFF.

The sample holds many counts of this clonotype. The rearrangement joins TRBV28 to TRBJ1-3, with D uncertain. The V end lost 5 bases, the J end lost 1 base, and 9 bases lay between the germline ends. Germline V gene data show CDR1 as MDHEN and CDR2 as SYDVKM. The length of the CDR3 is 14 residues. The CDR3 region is CASSRLLSGNTIYF. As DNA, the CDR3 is TGTGCCAGCAGTCGTCTCTTGTCTGGAAACACCATATATTTT.

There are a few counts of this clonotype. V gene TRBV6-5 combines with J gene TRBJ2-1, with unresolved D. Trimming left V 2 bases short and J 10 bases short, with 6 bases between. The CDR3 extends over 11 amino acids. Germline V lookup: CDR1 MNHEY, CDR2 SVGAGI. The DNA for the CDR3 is TGTGCCAGCAGTTACGCAGAAGAGCAGTTCTTC. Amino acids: CASSYAEEQFF.

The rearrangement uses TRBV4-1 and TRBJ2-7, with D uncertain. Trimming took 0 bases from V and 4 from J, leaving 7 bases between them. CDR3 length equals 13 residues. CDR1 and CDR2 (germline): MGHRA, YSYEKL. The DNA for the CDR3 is TGCGCCAGCAGCCAAGATCACATTTACGAGCAGTACTTC. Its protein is CASSQDHIYEQYF.

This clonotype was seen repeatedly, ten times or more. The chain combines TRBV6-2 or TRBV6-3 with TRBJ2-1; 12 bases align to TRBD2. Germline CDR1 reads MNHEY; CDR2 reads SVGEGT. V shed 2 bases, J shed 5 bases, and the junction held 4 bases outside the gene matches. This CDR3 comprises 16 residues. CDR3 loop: CASSYRGLAGNNEQFF. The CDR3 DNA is TGTGCCAGCAGTTACCGGGGACTAGCGGGTAACAATGAGCAGTTCTTC.

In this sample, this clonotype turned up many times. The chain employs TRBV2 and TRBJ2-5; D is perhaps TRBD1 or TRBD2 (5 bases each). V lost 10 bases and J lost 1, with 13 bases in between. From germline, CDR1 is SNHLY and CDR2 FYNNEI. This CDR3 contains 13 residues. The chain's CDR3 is CATRRGAQETQYF. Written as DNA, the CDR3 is TGTGCCACCAGAAGGGGAGCCCAAGAGACCCAGTACTTC. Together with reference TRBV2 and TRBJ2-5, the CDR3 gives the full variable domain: EPEVTQTPSHQVTQMGQEVILRCVPISNHLYFYWYRQILGQKVEFLVSFYNNEISEKSEIFDDQFSVERPDGSNFTLKIRSTKLEDSAMYFCATRRGAQETQYFGPGTRLLVL.